The 27 T cell receptor beta chains below come from one sample, sequenced in a study of cytomegalovirus exposure and HLA in healthy donors. PCR amplification relied on 60 Vbeta primers (plus 13 Jbeta primers). Libraries were prepared by immunoSEQ multiplex PCR; TCRdb keeps only in-frame clonotypes and omits some of them. The sample lists roughly 190,000 clones, roughly three quarters seen once, with 1.6% in the top ten. The source material was PBMCs. The receptors here all came from a young woman in good health and CMV-seronegative.

V gene TRBV28 combines with J gene TRBJ2-7, with D unclear. The CDR3 is 16 amino acids. CDR1 MDHEN and CDR2 SYDVKM come from the germline V gene. V was shortened by 6 bases and J by 3 bases, with 21 bases between the two germline ends. Here the CDR3 DNA reads TGTGCCAGCAGCCTTCATGATACCGTGCTAGGCTACGAGCAGTACTTC. It specifies CASSLHDTVLGYEQYF.

The rearrangement uses TRBV6-1 and TRBJ1-5; no definite D call. This CDR3 is 13 amino acids long. Trimming shortened V by 0 bases and J by 11 bases, and 11 bases separated the two germline ends. Germline V gene lookup returns CDR1 MNHNS and CDR2 SASEGT. CDR3 residues: CASSEAGRRSQHF. CDR3 in DNA: TGTGCCAGCAGTGAAGCGGGCAGGAGGTCCCAGCATTTT.

This chain uses TRBV4-1 with TRBJ1-1, with 7 nucleotides matching TRBD1. The V gene end was trimmed by 6 bases and the J gene end by 5 bases; junction bases not matched to a gene: 24. This CDR3 has 19 amino acids. Germline V gene lookup returns CDR1 MGHRA and CDR2 YSYEKL. The CDR3 nucleotides read TGCGCCAGCAGTTTCTCTTCCAGGGGGGTCGTCCGGTCCGCAACTGAAGCTTTCTTT. Its protein product is CASSFSSRGVVRSATEAFF.

This rearrangement joins TRBV19 to TRBJ2-3; D is perhaps TRBD1 (5 bases). CDR3 length: 13 amino acids. Looked up from germline, CDR1 is LNHDA and CDR2 is SQIVND (reference sequence). Trimming removed 3 bases from V and 8 bases from J, with 12 bases in between. CDR3 region: CASSILGVGTQYF. For the CDR3, the DNA is TGTGCCAGTAGTATTTTAGGGGTTGGTACGCAGTATTTT.

The CDR3 is CASQSIVAVGGSYNEQFF. DNA of the CDR3: TGTGCCTCACAAAGTATCGTAGCCGTGGGGGGTTCCTACAATGAGCAGTTCTTC. This rearrangement joins TRBV10-3 to TRBJ2-1; a possible D gene is TRBD2 (6 bases). CDR1 ENHRY and CDR2 SYGVKD come from the germline V gene. The V gene lost 11 bases and the J gene lost 1 base, with 27 bases spanning the gap. The CDR3 totals 18 residues.

The gene calls are TRBV11-2 and TRBJ2-2; D call uncertain. Trimming left V 5 bases short and J 6 bases short, with 13 bases between. There are 14 residues in the CDR3. Looked up from germline, CDR1 is SGHAT and CDR2 is FQNNGV. The CDR3 DNA is TGTGCCAGCAGCCCATACTTGCCCCCCGGGGAGCTGTTTTTT. It is translated as CASSPYLPPGELFF.

In its sample, this clone was seen once. The chain carries TRBV9 and TRBJ1-5; 12 bases map to TRBD1. The CDR3 contains 15 residues. Germline CDR1 and CDR2: SGDLS and YYNGEE. V was pared by 3 bases and J by 7 bases, with 5 bases of the junction left unmatched. CDR3 in amino acids: CASSEGTGGWQPQHF. As DNA, the CDR3 is TGTGCCAGCAGCGAGGGGACAGGGGGCTGGCAGCCCCAGCATTTT.

The chain is built from TRBV18 and TRBJ2-2; 8 bases line up with TRBD1. J was trimmed by 4 bases and V by 4 bases; bases with no gene match: 2. The CDR3 has 14 residues. Germline V gene data show CDR1 as KGHSH and CDR2 as LQKENI. As DNA, the CDR3 is TGTGCCAGCTCACGAGGACAGGGCACCGGGGAGCTGTTTTTT. This encodes CASSRGQGTGELFF.

The rearrangement joins TRBV15 to TRBJ2-7; 10 positions agree with TRBD2. Germline V gene sequence: CDR1 LNHNV, CDR2 YYDKDF (reference sequence). The V segment lost 3 bases and the J segment 3 bases; nucleotides outside the gene matches: 8. This CDR3 has 16 amino acids. This chain's CDR3 is CATSSPSSGRSYEQYF. CDR3 in DNA: TGTGCCACCAGCAGCCCATCTAGCGGGAGAAGCTACGAGCAGTACTTC. The full variable domain, rest sourced from reference TRBV15 and TRBJ2-7, is DAMVIQNPRYQVTQFGKPVTLSCSQTLNHNVMYWYQQKSSQAPKLLFHYYDKDFNNEADTPDNFQSRRPNTSFCFLDIRSPGLGDTAMYLCATSSPSSGRSYEQYFGPGTRLTVT.

V usage is TRBV29-1 and J usage is TRBJ2-5, with 11 nucleotides matching TRBD1. Germline assignment: CDR1 SQVTM and CDR2 ANQGSEA. The CDR3 is 13 amino acids. J lost 4 bases, V lost 6 bases, and 4 bases had no gene match. CDR3: CSVGQGAGETQYF. In DNA form, the CDR3 reads TGCAGCGTCGGACAGGGGGCGGGAGAGACCCAGTACTTC. Full variable domain (remainder filled in from reference TRBV29-1 and TRBJ2-5): SAVISQKPSRDICQRGTSLTIQCQVDSQVTMMFWYRQQPGQSLTLIATANQGSEATYESGFVIDKFPISRPNLTFSTLTVSNMSPEDSSIYLCSVGQGAGETQYFGPGTRLLVL.

The chain employs TRBV27 and TRBJ1-1; TRBD1 aligns across 9 bases. The germline V gene encodes CDR1 MNHEY and CDR2 SMNVEV (reference sequence). The CDR3 runs 13 residues. J lost 3 bases, V lost 7 bases, and 3 bases had no gene match. The CDR3 coding sequence is TGTGCCAGCACCAGGACAGGGGACACTGAAGCTTTCTTT. Translated, it gives CASTRTGDTEAFF.

The chain uses TRBV7-9 and TRBJ2-7, with 7 positions matching TRBD2. Germline V gene sequence: CDR1 SEHNR, CDR2 FQNEAQ (reference sequence). V shed 0 bases and J 5 bases; nucleotides not matched to a gene: 10. The CDR3 is 16 residues long. In DNA form, the CDR3 reads TGTGCCAGCAGCTTAGCCGTCGGGCTAGCGGCGCACGAGCAGTACTTC. Translating it yields CASSLAVGLAAHEQYF.

This chain joins TRBV5-1 and TRBJ2-7; 7 bases map to TRBD1. The CDR3 extends over 14 amino acids. V was pared by 0 bases and J by 4 bases, with 4 bases of the junction left unmatched. Looked up from germline, CDR1 is SGHRS and CDR2 is YFSETQ. The CDR3 spells CASSLGDREYEQYF. The CDR3 DNA is TGCGCCAGCAGCTTGGGGGACAGAGAATACGAGCAGTACTTC.

This chain joins TRBV9 and TRBJ2-3; 8 positions agree with TRBD2. The CDR3 runs 18 residues. Germline values: CDR1 SGDLS, CDR2 YYNGEE. J was trimmed by 4 bases and V by 2 bases; bases with no gene match: 15. The CDR3 nucleotides read TGTGCCAGCAGCGTCCGCCTCGGGACTAGTAGGGGTGCAGATACGCAGTATTTT. This translates into CASSVRLGTSRGADTQYF.

In regard to this clone: The junction departs from germline at one end; a sequencing error may be responsible. The CDR3 coding sequence is TGTTCCAGCAGCTTATCGGGCCAGGGTCTCAAACTGTTTTTT. Protein: CSSSLSGQGLKLFF. This chain connects TRBV7-9 to TRBJ1-4; possibly TRBD1 for D (5 bases). The V gene's germline CDR1 is SEHNR and CDR2 FQNEAQ (reference sequence). The CDR3 totals 14 residues.

The rearrangement uses TRBV10-3 and TRBJ2-3; 7 bases match TRBD2. The ends lost 0 bases at V and 0 bases at J; junction bases unmatched: 0. Looked up from germline, CDR1 is ENHRY and CDR2 is SYGVKD. The CDR3 has 15 residues. CDR3: CAISESGGSTDTQYF. The CDR3 DNA sequence: TGTGCCATCAGTGAGTCGGGGGGGAGCACAGATACGCAGTATTTT.

The chain recombines TRBV27 with TRBJ1-6; a possible D gene is TRBD1 (6 bases). The V end lost 2 bases, the J end lost 9 bases, and 11 bases lay between the germline ends. CDR1 and CDR2 (germline): MNHEY, SMNVEV (reference sequence). The CDR3 totals 14 residues. CDR3 DNA: TGTGCCAGCAGTTTAACAGGGAGCGGTTCACCCCTCCACTTT. Protein sequence: CASSLTGSGSPLHF.

This chain links TRBV18 with TRBJ2-7; 8 bases are shared with TRBD1. The ends lost 6 bases at V and 4 bases at J; junction bases unmatched: 8. From germline, CDR1 is KGHSH and CDR2 LQKENI. CDR3 length: 14 residues. Here the CDR3 reads CASSPRDRSYEQYF. DNA for the CDR3: TGTGCCAGCTCGCCGAGGGACAGGAGTTACGAGCAGTACTTC.

This clone was counted a few times. The chain recombines TRBV7-7 with TRBJ2-5; 11 nucleotides align to TRBD2. Germline trimming cut 1 base from V and 5 bases from J; bases unmatched to any gene: 3. The germline CDR1 and CDR2 sequences are SSHAT and FNYEAQ (reference sequence). This CDR3 region has 15 residues. The chain's CDR3 is CASSLGTSGWETQYF. CDR3 sequence (DNA): TGTGCCAGCAGCTTAGGGACTAGCGGGTGGGAGACCCAGTACTTC. Looking up the rest from reference TRBV7-7 and TRBJ2-5 gives the full variable domain: GAGVSQSPRYKVTKRGQDVTLRCDPISSHATLYWYQQALGQGPEFLTYFNYEAQPDKSGLPSDRFSAERPEGSISTLTIQRTEQRDSAMYRCASSLGTSGWETQYFGPGTRLLVL.

There are a few counts of this clone. The chain couples TRBV9 to TRBJ2-1; 7 bases map to TRBD1. V shed 4 bases and J 3 bases; nucleotides not matched to a gene: 16. The CDR3 is made up of 18 amino acids. Germline V lookup: CDR1 SGDLS, CDR2 YYNGEE. The CDR3 reads CASSLSIRPGQDYNEQFF. The CDR3 DNA reads as TGTGCCAGCAGCCTCTCGATCCGTCCCGGACAGGACTACAATGAGCAGTTCTTC.

This chain connects TRBV4-1 to TRBJ1-2; the D gene is possibly TRBD1 (5 bases). The CDR3 contains 15 residues. V lost 4 bases to trimming and J lost 0 bases, with 12 bases between them. The germline V gene has CDR1 MGHRA and CDR2 YSYEKL. As DNA, the CDR3 is TGCGCCAGCAGCCCCGATGGACAAACTAACTATGGCTACACCTTC. It specifies CASSPDGQTNYGYTF.

The chain joins TRBV19 to TRBJ1-1; TRBD1 matches at 8 bases. Germline loops: CDR1 LNHDA, CDR2 SQIVND (reference sequence). The CDR3 consists of 13 residues. J lost 4 bases, V lost 6 bases, and 4 bases had no gene match. Written as DNA, the CDR3 is TGTGCCAGTAGGACCACAGGGGGCACTGAAGCTTTCTTT. Translating gives CASRTTGGTEAFF.

The DNA for the CDR3 is TGCGCCAGCAGCTACAGGGTAGAAGATAATTCACCCCTCCACTTT. Translation gives CASSYRVEDNSPLHF. The chain recombines TRBV5-1 with TRBJ1-6, with D perhaps matching TRBD1 (6 bases). Looked up from germline, CDR1 is SGHRS and CDR2 is YFSETQ. Trimming took 3 bases from V and 5 from J, leaving 12 bases between them. The CDR3 runs 15 residues. Based on the CDR3 plus reference TRBV5-1 and TRBJ1-6, the full variable domain is KAGVTQTPRYLIKTRGQQVTLSCSPISGHRSVSWYQQTPGQGLQFLFEYFSETQRNKGNFPGRFSGRQFSNSRSEMNVSTLELGDSALYLCASSYRVEDNSPLHFGNGTRLTVT.

The V call is TRBV10-1, the J call TRBJ1-1, with D maybe TRBD1 (5 bases). Trimming stripped 9 bases from V and 1 base from J, with 12 bases between. Germline-derived CDR1 and CDR2 are WNHNN and SYGVQD (reference sequence). This CDR3 has 13 amino acids. DNA for the CDR3: TGCGCCAGTCGTCGGACACAGAACACTGAAGCTTTCTTT. Translating gives CASRRTQNTEAFF.

This clone was recorded a few times. The V call is TRBV7-3, the J call TRBJ2-2; no firm D call. V was clipped by 5 bases and J by 6 bases, with 10 bases between them. Germline loops: CDR1 SGHTA, CDR2 FQGTGA. There are 13 residues in the CDR3. CDR3 DNA: TGTGCCAGCAGCACTCGTCAGGCCGGGGAGCTGTTTTTT. Residues: CASSTRQAGELFF.

The chain uses TRBV5-6 and TRBJ1-3; possible D gene TRBD1, 6 bases. V was pared by 0 bases and J by 6 bases, with 13 bases between. CDR1 and CDR2 (germline): SGHDT, YYEEEE. The CDR3 is 15 residues long. The CDR3 DNA is TGTGCCAGCAGCTTGGGGGGGGGCTTGAAAAACACCATATATTTT. Amino acid sequence: CASSLGGGLKNTIYF.

This sequence joins TRBV7-2 and TRBJ1-6; the D is unclear. This CDR3 has 15 residues. Germline V gives CDR1 SGHTA, CDR2 FQGNSA. Trimming took 6 bases from V and 5 from J, leaving 14 bases between them. Written as DNA, the CDR3 is TGTGCCAGCAGGAACAACGGGAATAATAATTCACCCCTCCACTTT. It translates to CASRNNGNNNSPLHF.